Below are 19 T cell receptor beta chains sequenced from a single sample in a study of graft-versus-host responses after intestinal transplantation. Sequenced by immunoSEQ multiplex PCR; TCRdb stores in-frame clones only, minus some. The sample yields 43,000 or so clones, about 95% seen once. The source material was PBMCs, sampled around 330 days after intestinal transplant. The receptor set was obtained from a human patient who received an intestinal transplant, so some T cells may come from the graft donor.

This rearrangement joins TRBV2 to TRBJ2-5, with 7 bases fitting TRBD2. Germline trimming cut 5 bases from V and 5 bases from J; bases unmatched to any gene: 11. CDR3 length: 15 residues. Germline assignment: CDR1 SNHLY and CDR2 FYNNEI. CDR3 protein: CASSFLGGGQETQYF. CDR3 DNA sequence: TGTGCCAGCAGTTTTTTGGGGGGGGGTCAGGAGACCCAGTACTTC.

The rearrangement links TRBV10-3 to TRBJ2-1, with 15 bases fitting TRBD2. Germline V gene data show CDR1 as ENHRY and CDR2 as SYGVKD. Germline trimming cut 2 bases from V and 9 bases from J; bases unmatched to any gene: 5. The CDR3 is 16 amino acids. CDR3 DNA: TGTGCCATCAGTGAGAGGGGACTAGCGGGAGGTTTTGAGCAGTTCTTC. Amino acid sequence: CAISERGLAGGFEQFF.

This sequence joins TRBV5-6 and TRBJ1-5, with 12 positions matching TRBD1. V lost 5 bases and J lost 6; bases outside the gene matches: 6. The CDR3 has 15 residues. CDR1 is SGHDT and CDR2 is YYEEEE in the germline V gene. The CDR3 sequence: CASSMGQGAVQPQHF. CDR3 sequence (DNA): TGTGCCAGCAGTATGGGACAGGGGGCCGTTCAGCCCCAGCATTTT.

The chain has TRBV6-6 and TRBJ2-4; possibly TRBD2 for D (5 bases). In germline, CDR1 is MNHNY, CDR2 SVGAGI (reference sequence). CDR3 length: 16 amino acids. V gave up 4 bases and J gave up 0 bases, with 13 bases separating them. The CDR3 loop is CASSSREGIAKNIQYF. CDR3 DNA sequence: TGTGCCAGCAGTTCCCGGGAAGGGATAGCCAAAAACATTCAGTACTTC.

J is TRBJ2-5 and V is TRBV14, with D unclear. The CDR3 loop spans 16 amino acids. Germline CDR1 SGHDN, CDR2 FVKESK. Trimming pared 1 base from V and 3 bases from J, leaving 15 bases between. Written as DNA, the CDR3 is TGTGCCAGCAGCCAAGTATCAGTTAAGGGCGAAGAGACCCAGTACTTC. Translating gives CASSQVSVKGEETQYF.

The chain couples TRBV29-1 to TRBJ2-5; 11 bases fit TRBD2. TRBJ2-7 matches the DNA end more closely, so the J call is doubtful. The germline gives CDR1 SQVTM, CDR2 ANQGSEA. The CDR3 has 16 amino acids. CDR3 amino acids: CSVSPRRLAGGYEQYF. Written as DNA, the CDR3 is TGCAGCGTTTCCCCCCGGCGGCTAGCGGGAGGATACGAGCAGTACTTC.

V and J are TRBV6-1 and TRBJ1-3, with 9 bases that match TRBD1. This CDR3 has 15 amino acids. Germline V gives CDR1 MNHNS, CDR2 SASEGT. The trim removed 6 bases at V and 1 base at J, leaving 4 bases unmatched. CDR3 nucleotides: TGTGCCAGCAGGGCACAGGGGGCGTCTGGAAACACCATATATTTT. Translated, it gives CASRAQGASGNTIYF.

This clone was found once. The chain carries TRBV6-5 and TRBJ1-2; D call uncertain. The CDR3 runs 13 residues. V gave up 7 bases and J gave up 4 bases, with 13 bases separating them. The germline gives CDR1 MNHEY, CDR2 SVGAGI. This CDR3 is CASTPTPRYGYTF. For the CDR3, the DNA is TGTGCCAGCACCCCCACCCCCCGCTATGGCTACACCTTC.

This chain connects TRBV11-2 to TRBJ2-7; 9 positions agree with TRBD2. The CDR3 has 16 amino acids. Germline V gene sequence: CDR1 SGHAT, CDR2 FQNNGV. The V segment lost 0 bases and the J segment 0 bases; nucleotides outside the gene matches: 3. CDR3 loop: CASSLDWTSDSYEQYF. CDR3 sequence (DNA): TGTGCCAGCAGCTTAGATTGGACTAGCGACTCCTACGAGCAGTACTTC. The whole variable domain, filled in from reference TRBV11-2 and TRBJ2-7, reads EAGVAQSPRYKIIEKRQSVAFWCNPISGHATLYWYQQILGQGPKLLIQFQNNGVVDDSQLPKDRFSAERLKGVDSTLKIQPAKLEDSAVYLCASSLDWTSDSYEQYFGPGTRLTVT.

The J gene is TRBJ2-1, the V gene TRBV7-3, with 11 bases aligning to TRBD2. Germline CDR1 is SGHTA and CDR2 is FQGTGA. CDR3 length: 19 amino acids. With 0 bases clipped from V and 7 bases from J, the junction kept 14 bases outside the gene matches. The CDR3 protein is CASSLTGWETSGELNEQFF. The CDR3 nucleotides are TGTGCCAGCAGCTTAACAGGCTGGGAGACTAGCGGGGAGCTAAATGAGCAGTTCTTC.

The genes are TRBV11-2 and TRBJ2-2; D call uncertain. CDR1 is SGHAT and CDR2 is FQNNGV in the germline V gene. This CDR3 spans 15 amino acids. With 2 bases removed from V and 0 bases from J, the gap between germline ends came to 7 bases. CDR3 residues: CASSLLGANTGELFF. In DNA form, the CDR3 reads TGTGCCAGCAGCTTATTGGGTGCGAACACCGGGGAGCTGTTTTTT. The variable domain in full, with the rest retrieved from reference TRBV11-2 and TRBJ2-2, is EAGVAQSPRYKIIEKRQSVAFWCNPISGHATLYWYQQILGQGPKLLIQFQNNGVVDDSQLPKDRFSAERLKGVDSTLKIQPAKLEDSAVYLCASSLLGANTGELFFGEGSRLTVL.

As DNA, the CDR3 is TGTGCCATCAGTGAAGGGGACAGGGGCTACGAGCAGTACTTC. Protein: CAISEGDRGYEQYF. V usage is TRBV10-3 and J usage is TRBJ2-7; 10 bases agree with TRBD1. The germline V gene encodes CDR1 ENHRY and CDR2 SYGVKD. V was pared by 3 bases and J by 3 bases, with 2 bases of the junction left unmatched. The CDR3 runs to 14 residues.

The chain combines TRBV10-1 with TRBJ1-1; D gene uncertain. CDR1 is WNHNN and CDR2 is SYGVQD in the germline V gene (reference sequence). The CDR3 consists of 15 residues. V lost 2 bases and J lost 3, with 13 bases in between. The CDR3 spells CASSEHGVGDTEAFF. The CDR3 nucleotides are TGCGCCAGCAGTGAGCATGGGGTCGGGGACACTGAAGCTTTCTTT.

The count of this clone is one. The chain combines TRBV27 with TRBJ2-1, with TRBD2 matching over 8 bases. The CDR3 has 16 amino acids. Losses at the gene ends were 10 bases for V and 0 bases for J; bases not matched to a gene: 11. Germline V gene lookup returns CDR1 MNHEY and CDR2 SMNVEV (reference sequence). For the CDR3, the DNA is TGTGCCACCCCGAGGGCGGGAGGCTCCTCCTACAATGAGCAGTTCTTC. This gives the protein CATPRAGGSSYNEQFF.

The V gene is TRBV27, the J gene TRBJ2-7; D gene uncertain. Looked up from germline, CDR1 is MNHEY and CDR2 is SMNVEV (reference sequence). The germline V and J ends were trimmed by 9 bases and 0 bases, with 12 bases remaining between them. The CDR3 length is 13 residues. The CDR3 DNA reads TGTGCCAGTGGACCGACGAGCTCCTACGAGCAGTACTTC. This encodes CASGPTSSYEQYF.

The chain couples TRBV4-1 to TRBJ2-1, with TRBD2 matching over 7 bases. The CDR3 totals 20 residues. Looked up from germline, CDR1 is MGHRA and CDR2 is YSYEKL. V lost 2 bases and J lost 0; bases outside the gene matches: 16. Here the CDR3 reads CASSQRFVFLAVSSYNEQFF. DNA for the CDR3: TGCGCCAGCAGCCAAAGATTCGTGTTCCTAGCGGTGAGCTCCTACAATGAGCAGTTCTTC.

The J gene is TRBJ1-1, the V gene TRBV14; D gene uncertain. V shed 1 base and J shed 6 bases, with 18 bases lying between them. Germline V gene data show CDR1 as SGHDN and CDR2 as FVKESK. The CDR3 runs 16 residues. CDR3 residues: CASSQAPGAGRAEAFF. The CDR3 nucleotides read TGTGCCAGCAGCCAAGCCCCCGGAGCGGGTAGGGCTGAAGCTTTCTTT. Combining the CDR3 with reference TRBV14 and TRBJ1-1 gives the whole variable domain EAGVTQFPSHSVIEKGQTVTLRCDPISGHDNLYWYRRVMGKEIKFLLHFVKESKQDESGMPNNRFLAERTGGTYSTLKVQPAELEDSGVYFCASSQAPGAGRAEAFFGQGTRLTVV.

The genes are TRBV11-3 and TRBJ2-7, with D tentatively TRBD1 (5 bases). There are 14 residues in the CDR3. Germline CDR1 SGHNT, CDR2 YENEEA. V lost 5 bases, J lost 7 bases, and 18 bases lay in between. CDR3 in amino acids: CASSLSDSPGEQYF. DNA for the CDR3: TGTGCCAGCAGCCTGAGCGACAGCCCGGGTGAGCAGTACTTC.

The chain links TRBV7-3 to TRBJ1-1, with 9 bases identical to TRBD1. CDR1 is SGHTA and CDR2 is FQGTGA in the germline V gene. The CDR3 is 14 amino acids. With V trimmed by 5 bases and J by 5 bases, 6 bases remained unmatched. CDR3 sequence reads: CASSPGTGRTEAFF. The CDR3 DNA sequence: TGTGCCAGCAGCCCCGGGACAGGGAGGACTGAAGCTTTCTTT.